This T cell receptor (beta chain) was obtained from a study of shared clonotypes between healthy human individuals. The CDR3 covers 14 residues. V lost 6 bases, J lost 7 bases, and 10 bases stayed unmatched. In germline, CDR1 is MDHEN, CDR2 SYDVKM. Using immunoSEQ multiplex PCR, the repertoire was profiled, and TCRdb retains in-frame clones only, with some absent. Among about 2.5 million clones listed, less than 95% were seen once. This sequence joins TRBV28 and TRBJ2-7, with 9 bases fitting TRBD1. The sample was naive CD4+ T cells from PBMCs. Subset here: CD45RA+ positively selected. This receptor was identified in a young man in good health. Some clones in this sample may be carry-over from other donors' samples. The CDR3, as DNA: TGTGCCAGCAGCCTCGGGACAGGGCGTGAAGAGCAGTACTTC. Residues: CASSLGTGREEQYF.